Below, 21 T cell receptor beta chains from the same sample are listed, as sequenced in a study of blood T cell repertoires in COVID-19 (dated by TCRdb to 2020 to 2022). Receptor libraries were prepared by the immunoSEQ multiplex PCR assay. TCRdb mirrors the immuneACCESS table, restricted to in-frame sequences. Some clones are absent from its copies; in checked studies, under half trace to an unresolved V gene, and the reason for the others is unknown. This sample is represented by under 250,000 clones; roughly 91% of them were singletons. Almost 4% of the sample is held by the ten biggest clonotypes. Sequencing was carried out using PBMCs or T cells enriched from blood (not recorded which). The receptors stem from a woman under 40 with acute COVID-19.

The chain couples TRBV5-8 to TRBJ1-6; D is undetermined. V dropped 2 bases and J dropped 6 bases, with 9 bases sitting between them. The germline CDR1 and CDR2 sequences are SGHTS and YDEGEE. The CDR3 is 14 amino acids. The CDR3 is CASSFRGGNSPLHF. CDR3 nucleotide sequence: TGTGCCAGCAGCTTTCGGGGTGGTAATTCACCCCTCCACTTT.

The chain combines TRBV7-2 with TRBJ1-2, with 8 bases that match TRBD1. The CDR3 is 17 amino acids. V dropped 0 bases and J dropped 4; count of bases not matched to a gene: 10. CDR1 is SGHTA and CDR2 is FQGNSA in the germline V gene. In DNA, the CDR3 is TGTGCCAGCAGCTTAGCTCAGAGACAGGGGTCGATCTATGGCTACACCTTC. Protein sequence: CASSLAQRQGSIYGYTF.

V gene TRBV6-5 combines with J gene TRBJ1-2, with D uncertain. The CDR3 length is 10 residues. V was clipped by 6 bases and J by 5 bases, with 4 bases between them. Germline CDR1 reads MNHEY; CDR2 reads SVGAGI. The CDR3: CASRLYGYTF. The CDR3 DNA sequence: TGTGCCAGCAGGTTATATGGCTACACCTTC.

This clone was recorded once. The gene calls are TRBV2 and TRBJ1-5; perhaps TRBD1 as D (6 bases). The CDR3 totals 14 residues. Trimming removed 3 bases at V and 2 bases at J, with 8 bases between. CDR1 is SNHLY and CDR2 is FYNNEI in the germline V gene. The chain's CDR3 is CASSDHRGNQPQHF. As DNA, the CDR3 is TGTGCCAGCAGTGATCACAGGGGCAATCAGCCCCAGCATTTT.

Here the CDR3 DNA reads TGTGCCAGCAGACCGCAGGGTCTCGGTCAGCCCCAGCATTTT. Translation gives CASRPQGLGQPQHF. The rearrangement uses TRBV28 and TRBJ1-5; possible D gene TRBD1, 5 bases. V was pared by 6 bases and J by 6 bases, with 15 bases between. The germline V gene encodes CDR1 MDHEN and CDR2 SYDVKM. The CDR3 has 14 residues.

J is TRBJ2-2 and V is TRBV5-8; 9 nucleotides match TRBD1. Germline assignment: CDR1 SGHTS and CDR2 YDEGEE. J lost 2 bases, V lost 2 bases, and 4 bases had no gene match. This CDR3 is built from 16 residues. Here the CDR3 DNA reads TGTGCCAGCAGCTTCGGGACAGGGCCTAACACCGGGGAGCTGTTTTTT. This sequence encodes CASSFGTGPNTGELFF.

This chain connects TRBV30 to TRBJ2-1; 11 bases are shared with TRBD1. J gave up 6 bases and V 3 bases, and 7 bases lay outside the gene matches. This CDR3 region has 15 residues. Per germline, CDR1 GTSNPN and CDR2 SVGIG (reference sequence). CDR3 amino acids: CAWSPDRGHGNEQFF. CDR3 sequence (DNA): TGTGCCTGGAGCCCGGACAGGGGGCATGGCAATGAGCAGTTCTTC.

CDR3 loop: CASSQTGIPLHF. The CDR3 DNA reads TGTGCCAGCAGCCAGACCGGGATACCCCTCCACTTT. This chain joins TRBV28 and TRBJ1-6; no definite D call. Germline values: CDR1 MDHEN, CDR2 SYDVKM. This CDR3 spans 12 amino acids. The germline V and J ends were trimmed by 6 bases and 12 bases, with 12 bases remaining between them.

Turning to this clone: One junction end does not reproduce the germline sequence, and a read error may be involved. The rearrangement uses TRBV14 and TRBJ2-7; 8 positions agree with TRBD1. The germline V gene encodes CDR1 SGHDN and CDR2 FVKESK. The CDR3 loop spans 15 amino acids. The CDR3 is CASSTLIQGAYEQYF. In DNA form, the CDR3 reads TGTGCTAGCAGCACCCTGATACAGGGGGCCTACGAGCAGTACTTC.

This clone was counted once. The chain is built from TRBV7-2 and TRBJ1-3, with D unclear. Germline values: CDR1 SGHTA, CDR2 FQGNSA. This CDR3 has 16 amino acids. V was cut by 0 bases and J by 0 bases, with 9 bases left in between. CDR3 sequence: CASSLAGIRSGNTIYF. In DNA form, the CDR3 reads TGTGCCAGCAGCTTAGCGGGCATCCGCTCTGGAAACACCATATATTTT.

The gene calls are TRBV10-1 and TRBJ1-1; D gene uncertain. Trimming cost V 4 bases and J 1 base, with 7 bases left between them. Germline V gene lookup returns CDR1 WNHNN and CDR2 SYGVQD (reference sequence). This CDR3 region has 13 residues. This chain's CDR3 is CASSVYRNTEAFF. Written as DNA, the CDR3 is TGCGCCAGCAGTGTGTACAGGAACACTGAAGCTTTCTTT.

The chain uses TRBV6-2 or TRBV6-3 and TRBJ1-1, with a tentative D call TRBD1 (5 bases). The CDR3 is made up of 14 amino acids. Looked up from germline, CDR1 is MNHEY and CDR2 is SVGEGT. Trimming removed 6 bases from V and 4 bases from J, with 15 bases in between. The CDR3 region has the DNA TGTGCCAGCAGCCTGGCGGGGGGAGGCACTGAAGCTTTCTTT. Its protein is CASSLAGGGTEAFF.

This rearrangement joins TRBV30 to TRBJ1-6; TRBD1 agrees at 9 bases. The germline CDR1 and CDR2 sequences are GTSNPN and SVGIG (reference sequence). The CDR3 runs 14 residues. The trim removed 0 bases at V and 10 bases at J, leaving 4 bases unmatched. CDR3 sequence: CAWSVGQGRSPLHF. CDR3 sequence (DNA): TGTGCCTGGAGTGTGGGACAGGGTCGGTCACCCCTCCACTTT.

The chain employs TRBV27 and TRBJ2-5, with 9 bases that match TRBD1. CDR1 MNHEY and CDR2 SMNVEV come from the germline V gene (reference sequence). Trimming took 6 bases from V and 5 from J; bases not matched to a gene: 13. The CDR3 has 16 residues. CDR3 protein: CASSPGTGYSQETQYF. The CDR3 nucleotides are TGTGCCAGCAGCCCCGGGACAGGGTATTCCCAGGAGACCCAGTACTTC.

The V call is TRBV7-3, the J call TRBJ2-1; TRBD2 matches 10 bases. Germline V lookup: CDR1 SGHTA, CDR2 FQGTGA. Trimming cost V 4 bases and J 2 bases; bases outside gene matches: 5. The CDR3 sequence is 16 residues long. The CDR3 protein is CASSYGLADTYNEQFF. CDR3 DNA sequence: TGTGCCAGCAGCTATGGACTAGCGGACACCTACAATGAGCAGTTCTTC. The whole variable domain, filled in from reference TRBV7-3 and TRBJ2-1, reads GAGVSQTPSNKVTEKGKYVELRCDPISGHTALYWYRQSLGQGPEFLIYFQGTGAADDSGLPNDRFFAVRPEGSVSTLKIQRTERGDSAVYLCASSYGLADTYNEQFFGPGTRLTVL.

The J gene is TRBJ1-1, the V gene TRBV5-1; D possibly corresponds to TRBD1 (5 bases). Germline CDR1 is SGHRS and CDR2 is YFSETQ. CDR3 length: 14 amino acids. V lost 1 base to trimming and J lost 1 base, with 8 bases between them. This chain's CDR3 is CASSLPTGNTEAFF. CDR3 DNA: TGCGCCAGCAGCTTGCCCACAGGGAACACTGAAGCTTTCTTT.

This chain uses TRBV19 with TRBJ1-5; D is undetermined. CDR1 and CDR2 from the germline V gene are LNHDA and SQIVND (reference sequence). The CDR3 runs to 15 residues. Trimming removed 7 bases at V and 2 bases at J, with 15 bases between. The CDR3, as DNA: TGTGCCAGTACCGGGCAGACTAGGGGCAATCAGCCCCAGCATTTT. This gives the protein CASTGQTRGNQPQHF.

This clone came up once. CDR3 in DNA: TGTGCCAGCAGTTTAGGACAGGGGGCCAGGGGGTATAATTCACCCCTCCACTTT. Residues: CASSLGQGARGYNSPLHF. The genes are TRBV5-6 and TRBJ1-6; 11 bases line up with TRBD1. The germline CDR1 and CDR2 sequences are SGHDT and YYEEEE. This CDR3 has 18 residues. V dropped 5 bases and J dropped 4; count of bases not matched to a gene: 11.

The chain couples TRBV19 to TRBJ1-5; 7 bases line up with TRBD1. CDR1 is LNHDA, CDR2 SQIVND, per germline (reference sequence). V was clipped by 2 bases and J by 0 bases; unmatched bases: 7. The CDR3 has 17 residues. The CDR3 region is CASSIRRDRASNQPQHF. CDR3 sequence (DNA): TGTGCCAGTAGTATAAGGCGCGACAGGGCTAGCAATCAGCCCCAGCATTTT.

The CDR3 loop reads CASSTLVRGRNQPQHF. The DNA of the CDR3 is TGTGCCAGTAGTACGTTGGTTAGGGGGCGGAATCAGCCCCAGCATTTT. V and J are TRBV19 and TRBJ1-5; 7 nucleotides line up with TRBD1. The CDR3 covers 16 residues. Per the germline V gene, CDR1 is LNHDA and CDR2 is SQIVND (reference sequence). V was clipped by 4 bases and J by 4 bases; unmatched bases: 10.

This clone was observed once. The rearrangement joins TRBV5-1 to TRBJ2-1, with 7 positions matching TRBD1. Germline V gene lookup returns CDR1 SGHRS and CDR2 YFSETQ. Trimming at V came to 2 bases and at J to 7 bases, leaving 12 bases not matched to a gene. The CDR3 runs 16 residues. CDR3: CASSLAIGGAENEQFF. The CDR3 DNA follows: TGCGCCAGCAGCTTAGCCATAGGGGGCGCCGAGAATGAGCAGTTCTTC.